This T cell receptor beta chain is drawn from a study of CD8 T cells in Susac syndrome. Findings and limits, study-wide: As acknowledged by the study, its TCR sequencing and HLA analysis included a relatively small number of individuals.

cDNA came from roughly 0.47 to 1 ug RNA primed by random hexamers. Amplification of the TCR beta CDR3 was carried out by immunoSEQ multiplex PCR, which spanned a total of 54 Vbeta and 13 Jbeta segments. In TCRdb, the immunoSEQ multiplex PCR reads were re-called with MiXCR into one record per CDR3 protein. The sample carries approximately 200,000 distinct CDR3 sequences, just under 95% recorded once. Sequencing of TCR beta was undertaken in CD8+ and CD4+ T cells derived from blood. TEMRA cells were FACS-enriched, unlike CD8+ and CD4+ T cells, which were negatively isolated. This clonotype was found once. Its antigen is still unknown. The CDR3 length is 14 residues. Germline trimming cut 5 bases from V and 2 bases from J; bases unmatched to any gene: 6. CDR1 SQVTM and CDR2 ANQGSEA come from the germline V gene.

The chain combines TRBV29-1 with TRBJ2-3, with 8 positions matching TRBD1. Material for sequencing was CD4+ T cells from PBMCs. This TCR came from a human donor with multiple sclerosis. DNA of the CDR3: TGCAGCGTTTGTGAGACAGGGGTCACAGATACGCAGTATTTT. Its protein product is CSVCETGVTDTQYF.